This T cell receptor (beta chain) was obtained from a study of blood T cell repertoires in COVID-19 (dated by TCRdb to about 2020). Some background on the complete study: Samples from collaborators originated in the United States, Italy and Spain and spanned both the acute and convalescent phases of COVID-19. The material from the prospective study consisted of cDNA or gDNA derived from T cells, B-cell-depleted T cells, or PBMCs. Deeply sampled blood TCRbeta repertoires from subjects exposed to, actively infected with, or recovered from COVID-19 were included in the dataset. A freely available public database, intended as a resource for researchers studying the immune response to SARS-CoV-2, is where the repertoires were released. Samples came from the ongoing ImmuneRACE study (first 160 participants) plus 1,254 subjects from 6 global collaborators. Sample metadata almost always included a de-identified subject ID, COVID-19 status, age in years and sex. HLA class I and class II types, where available, came from metadata supplied by the sample provider rather than from assay-based typing.

Findings and caveats that apply to the study as a whole: Clinical and demographic metadata were provided uncurated, with the amount varying by source and participant.

Collaborating institutions collected whole blood in K2EDTA tubes following their own protocols. For TCRbeta analysis, collaborator samples were shipped as frozen whole blood, as isolated PBMCs, or as DNA extracted from either sample type. TCRbeta CDR3 regions were amplified from genomic DNA using the immunoSEQ Assay, a bias-controlled multiplex PCR. Per the authors' processing: Nucleated cell counts per sample were estimated from amplification of reference gene primers within the assay. To quantify the absolute abundance of each unique TCRbeta CDR3 rearrangement, sequence reads were collapsed and filtered. For each sample, productive Simpson clonality was calculated as the square root of Simpson's diversity index over productive rearrangements. Entries here come from immuneACCESS through TCRdb and include only in-frame sequences with V and J called. Some clones fail to appear in such tables; in the studies checked, an unresolved V gene covers under half of the shortfall, and the cause of the remainder is unknown. V and J calls and clone size are given by that table; D and trimming were obtained from the DNA. The sample table holds tens of thousands of clones, of which more than 75% were seen once. 5.5% to 7% of the sample is taken by the ten largest.

A word on this clone: No cognate antigen has been identified for it. No base quality values were provided; no much bigger clone lies one nucleotide off.

Here V drops 6 bases and J drops 6 bases, and the junction holds 7 bases not matched to any gene. The germline V gene (reference sequence) yields MNHNY for CDR1 and SVGAGI for CDR2. From cysteine to phenylalanine, the CDR3 is 13 amino acids long. Of the read, only the CDR3 DNA is kept; its 39 bases are in frame from base 1. Sample: peripheral blood. This receptor was taken from a woman aged 60-75 years with acute or convalescent COVID-19. The V and J genes are TRBV6-6 and TRBJ1-2; the central 7 bases match TRBD1. The CDR3 protein: CASSSTTGDGYTF. The DNA sequence is given as TGTGCCAGCAGCTCTACCACAGGGGATGGCTACACCTTC.